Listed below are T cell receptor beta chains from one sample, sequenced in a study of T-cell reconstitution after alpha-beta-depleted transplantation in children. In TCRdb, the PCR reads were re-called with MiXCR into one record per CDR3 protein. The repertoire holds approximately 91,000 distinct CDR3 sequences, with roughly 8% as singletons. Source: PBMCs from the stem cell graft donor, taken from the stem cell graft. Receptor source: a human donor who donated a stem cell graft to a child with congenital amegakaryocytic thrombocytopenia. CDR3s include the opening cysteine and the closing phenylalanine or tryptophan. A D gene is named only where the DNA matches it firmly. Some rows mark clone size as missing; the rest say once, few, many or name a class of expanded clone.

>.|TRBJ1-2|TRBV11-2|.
TGTGCCAGCAGCGCGACGGGCTATGGCTACACCTTC
CASSATGYGYTF
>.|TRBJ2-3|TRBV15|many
TGTGCCACCAGCACGGGGGAGACGGCAGATACGCAGTATTTT
CATSTGETADTQYF
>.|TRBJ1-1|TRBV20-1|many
TGCAGTGCTATCGGCAGAGCGAACACTGAAGCTTTCTTT
CSAIGRANTEAFF
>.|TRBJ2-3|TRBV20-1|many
TGCAGTGCCGGCCCCCAGCGGATTGACACAGATACGCAGTATTTT
CSAGPQRIDTDTQYF
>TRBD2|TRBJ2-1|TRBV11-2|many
TGTGCCAGCAGCTCCCCGGGCGGGGGTAATGAGCAGTTCTTC
CASSSPGGGNEQFF
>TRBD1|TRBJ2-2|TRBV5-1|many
TGCGCCAGCAGCCCCCCGGACAGGGTGTCTACCGGGGAGCTGTTTTTT
CASSPPDRVSTGELFF
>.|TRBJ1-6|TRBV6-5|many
TGTGCCACCCTCGGCTCCTATAATTCACCCCTCCACTTT
CATLGSYNSPLHF
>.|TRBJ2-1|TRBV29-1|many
TGCAGCTTCTCGAGCGGGGAGCAGTTCTTC
CSFSSGEQFF
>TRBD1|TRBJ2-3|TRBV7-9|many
TGTGCCAGCAGCTTCCCCATGACAGGGATTAGCACAGATACGCAGTATTTT
CASSFPMTGISTDTQYF
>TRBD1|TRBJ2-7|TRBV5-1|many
TGCGCCAGCAGCTTGGCAGGGGGCAACGAGCAGTACTTC
CASSLAGGNEQYF
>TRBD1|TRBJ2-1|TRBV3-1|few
TGTGCCAGCAGCCAGTGGACAGGGAATGAGCAGTTCTTC
CASSQWTGNEQFF
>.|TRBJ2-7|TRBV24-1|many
TGTGCCACCAGTGCCGGCCGGGCCGGGGGCAGGAACGAGCAGTACTTC
CATSAGRAGGRNEQYF
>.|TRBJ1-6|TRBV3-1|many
TGTGCCAGCAGCCCCGGCCGGAATTCACCCCTCCACTTT
CASSPGRNSPLHF
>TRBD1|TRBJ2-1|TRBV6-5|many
TGTGCCAGCAGTTCCTTGGACAGGGGGCTTTACAATGAGCAGTTCTTC
CASSSLDRGLYNEQFF
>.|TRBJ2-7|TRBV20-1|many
TGCAGTGCTAGTCCCGTGAGGGGGGCCAGGACCTACGAGCAGTACTTC
CSASPVRGARTYEQYF
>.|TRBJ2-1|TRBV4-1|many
TGCGCCAGCAGCCAAGCGGTGGGGGACAAGTACAATGAGCAGTTCTTC
CASSQAVGDKYNEQFF
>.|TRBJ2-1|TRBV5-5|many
TGTGCCAGCAGCGAGGACGCGAGCTCCTACAATGAGCAGTTCTTC
CASSEDASSYNEQFF
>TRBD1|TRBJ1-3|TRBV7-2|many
TGTGCCAGCAGCTTATGGACAGGGGCTGGAAACACCATATATTTT
CASSLWTGAGNTIYF
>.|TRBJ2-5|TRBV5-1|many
TGCGCCAGCAGCCCAACCGCAGGGGAAGGAGAGACCCAGTACTTC
CASSPTAGEGETQYF
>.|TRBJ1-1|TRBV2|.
TGTGCCAGCTCTCTAACCGACAGAAACACTGAAGCTTTCTTT
CASSLTDRNTEAFF
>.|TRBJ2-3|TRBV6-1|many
TGTGCCAGCAAGGTGGCAGGGGACACAGATACGCAGTATTTT
CASKVAGDTDTQYF
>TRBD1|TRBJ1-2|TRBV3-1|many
TGTGCCAGCAGCCAGGGACAGGGGACTGGCTACACCTTC
CASSQGQGTGYTF
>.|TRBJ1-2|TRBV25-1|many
TGTGCCAGCAGTGCAATGGGCCTTGTTCGGACACATGCCTTCCTCACCTTC
CASSAMGLVRTHAFLTF
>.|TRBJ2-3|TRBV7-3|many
TGTGCCAGCAGCTTGGGGCAGGGCGCAGATACGCAGTATTTT
CASSLGQGADTQYF
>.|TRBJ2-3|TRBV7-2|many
TGTGCCAGCAGCTTGCGGGCTACGCAGTATTTT
CASSLRATQYF
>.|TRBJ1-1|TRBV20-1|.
TGCAGTGCTAGTAGGATTGAAGCTTTCTTT
CSASRIEAFF
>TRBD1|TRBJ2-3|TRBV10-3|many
TGTGCCATCAGCCACGGACAGGGGTCGGGCACAGATACGCAGTATTTT
CAISHGQGSGTDTQYF
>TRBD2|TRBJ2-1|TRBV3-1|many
TGTGCCAGCAGCGAACTAGCGGGAGGGCGGGGAAATGAGCAGTTCTTC
CASSELAGGRGNEQFF
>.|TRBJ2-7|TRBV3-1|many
TGTGCCAGCAGCCAAGAATCCAGGGCGCGAGAGCAGTACTTC
CASSQESRAREQYF
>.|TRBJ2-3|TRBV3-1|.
TGTGCCAGCAGCCCCCGTCGGGGAGCGGCCACAGATACGCAGTATTTT
CASSPRRGAATDTQYF
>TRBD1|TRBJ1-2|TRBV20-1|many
TGCAGTGCTAGAGATGCGACTAGCCGGGTTGACAGGGGCGATTCTAACTATGGCTACACCTTC
CSARDATSRVDRGDSNYGYTF
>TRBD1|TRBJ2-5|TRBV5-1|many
TGCGCCAGCAGGCCGACAGGGGCCAGACAAGAGACCCAGTACTTC
CASRPTGARQETQYF
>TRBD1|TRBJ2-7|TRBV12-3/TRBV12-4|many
TGTGCCAGCAGCCAGCAGGGACAGGCCGGGAACGAGCAGTACTTC
CASSQQGQAGNEQYF
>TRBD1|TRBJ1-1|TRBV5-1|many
TGCGCCAGTAGAACAGGGGACGCTGAAGCTTTCTTT
CASRTGDAEAFF